These T cell receptor beta chains were read from a single sample in a study of Ad26.COV2.S vaccination and SARS-CoV-2 variants. Profiling relied on immunoSEQ multiplex PCR, and the TCRdb table lists in-frame clones only, not all of them. The sample comprises 350,000 to 450,000 clones, 92% of which are singletons, and around 1.7% rests with the top ten. The starting material was peripheral blood, obtained in a trial of Ad26.COV2.S vaccine versus placebo. The receptors shown here come from a person between 18 and 65 years old who received the Ad26.COV2.S COVID-19 vaccine or a placebo. Both conserved end residues are part of each CDR3. D genes are given only for firm matches. Rows give clone size only sometimes, using once, few, many, or a class for an expanded clone.

d_call,clone_size,v_call,j_call,cdr3_aa,cdr3_nt
-,-,TRBV5-1,TRBJ2-3,CASSLMGLSTDTQYF,TGCGCCAGCAGCTTGATGGGACTTAGCACAGATACGCAGTATTTT
TRBD2,-,TRBV5-3,TRBJ2-7,CARSTHSGGAVSGQYF,TGTGCCAGAAGCACCCATAGCGGGGGCGCCGTCTCTGGGCAGTACTTC
TRBD1,-,TRBV7-9,TRBJ2-1,CASSTDRVSEQFF,TGTGCCAGCAGCACGGACAGGGTCAGTGAGCAGTTCTTC
-,-,TRBV14,TRBJ1-6,CASSQGQVNSPLHF,TGTGCCAGCAGCCAAGGTCAGGTTAATTCACCCCTCCACTTT
-,-,TRBV28,TRBJ1-2,CASSLGNGYTF,TGTGCCAGCAGTTTGGGGAATGGCTACACCTTC
-,-,TRBV5-1,TRBJ1-1,CASSLWQEGTEAFF,TGCGCCAGCAGCTTGTGGCAGGAAGGCACTGAAGCTTTCTTT
TRBD1,-,TRBV11-2,TRBJ1-1,CASSRGTGGRNTEAFF,TGTGCCAGCAGCCGCGGGACAGGGGGCCGGAACACTGAAGCTTTCTTT
-,-,TRBV7-9,TRBJ2-5,CASSLVQGRAQETQYF,TGTGCCAGCAGCTTAGTACAAGGCAGGGCCCAAGAGACCCAGTACTTC
-,-,TRBV25-1,TRBJ1-1,CASNRGAEAFF,TGTGCCAGCAACCGAGGGGCTGAAGCTTTCTTT
-,-,TRBV11-2,TRBJ2-7,CASSSNPTPRSYEQYF,TGTGCCAGCAGCTCCAACCCGACACCCCGCTCCTACGAGCAGTACTTC
TRBD1,once,TRBV5-8,TRBJ1-2,CAGRTGWTYTF,TGTGCCGGTCGGACAGGGTGGACCTACACCTTC